The clone carrying this T cell receptor beta chain was detected only a few times. Between the trimmed V and J ends, which lost 3 bases and 0 bases, there was a span of 8 bases. The germline CDR1 and CDR2 sequences are LNHDA and SQIVND (reference sequence). CDR3 size: 14 residues. The sample originates from a study of cytomegalovirus exposure and HLA in healthy donors. Primers included in the PCR were 60 Vbeta and 13 Jbeta primers. The assay was immunoSEQ multiplex PCR, and TCRdb's table has in-frame clones only and misses some. The sample lists 100,000 to 150,000 clones, less than 80% occurring once. The sequence came from a man aged 40-49 years in good health and CMV-seropositive. V and J are TRBV19 and TRBJ1-2; no clear D gene. The source material was PBMCs. CDR3: CASSILTSNYGYTF. The CDR3, as DNA: TGTGCCAGTAGTATTTTGACTTCTAACTATGGCTACACCTTC.